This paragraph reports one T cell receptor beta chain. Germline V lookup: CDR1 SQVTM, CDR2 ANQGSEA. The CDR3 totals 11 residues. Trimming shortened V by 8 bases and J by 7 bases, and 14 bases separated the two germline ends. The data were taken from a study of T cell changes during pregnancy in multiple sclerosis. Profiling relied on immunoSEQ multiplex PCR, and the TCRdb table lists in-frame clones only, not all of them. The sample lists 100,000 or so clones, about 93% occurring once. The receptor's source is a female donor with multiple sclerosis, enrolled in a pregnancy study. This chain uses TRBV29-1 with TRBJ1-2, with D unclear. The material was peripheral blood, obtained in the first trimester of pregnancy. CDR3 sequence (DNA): TGCAGCACAGTTGATTTGTCTGGCTACACCTTC. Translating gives CSTVDLSGYTF.